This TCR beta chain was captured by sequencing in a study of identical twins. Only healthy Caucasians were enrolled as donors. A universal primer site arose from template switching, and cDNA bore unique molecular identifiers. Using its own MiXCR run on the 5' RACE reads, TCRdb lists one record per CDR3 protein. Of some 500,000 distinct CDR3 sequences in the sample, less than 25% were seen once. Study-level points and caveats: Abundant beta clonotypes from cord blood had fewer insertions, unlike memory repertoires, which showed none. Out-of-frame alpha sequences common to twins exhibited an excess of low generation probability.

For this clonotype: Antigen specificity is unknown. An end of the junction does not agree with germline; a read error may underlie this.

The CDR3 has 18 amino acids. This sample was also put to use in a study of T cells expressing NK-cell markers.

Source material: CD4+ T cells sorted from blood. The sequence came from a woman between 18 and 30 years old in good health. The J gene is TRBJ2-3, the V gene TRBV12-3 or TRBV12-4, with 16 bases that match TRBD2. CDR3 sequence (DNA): TGTGCCTGCAGGCCGGGGACTAGCGGGGGGGAAAGCACAGATACGCAGTATTTT. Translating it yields CACRPGTSGGESTDTQYF.